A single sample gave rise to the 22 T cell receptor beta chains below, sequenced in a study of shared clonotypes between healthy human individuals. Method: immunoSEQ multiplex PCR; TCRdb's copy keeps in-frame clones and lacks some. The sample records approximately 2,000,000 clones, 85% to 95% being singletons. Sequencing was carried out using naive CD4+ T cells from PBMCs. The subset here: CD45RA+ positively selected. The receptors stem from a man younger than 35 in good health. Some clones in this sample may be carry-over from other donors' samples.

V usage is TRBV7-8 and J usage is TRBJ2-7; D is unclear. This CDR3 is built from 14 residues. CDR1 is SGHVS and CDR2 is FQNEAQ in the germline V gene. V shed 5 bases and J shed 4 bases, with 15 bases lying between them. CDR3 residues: CASSLLGPRYEQYF. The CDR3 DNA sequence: TGTGCCAGCAGCCTCCTCGGACCAAGGTACGAGCAGTACTTC. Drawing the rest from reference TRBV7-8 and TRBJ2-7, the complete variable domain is GAGVSQSPRYKVAKRGQDVALRCDPISGHVSLFWYQQALGQGPEFLTYFQNEAQLDKSGLPSDRFFAERPEGSVSTLKIQRTQQEDSAVYLCASSLLGPRYEQYFGPGTRLTVT.

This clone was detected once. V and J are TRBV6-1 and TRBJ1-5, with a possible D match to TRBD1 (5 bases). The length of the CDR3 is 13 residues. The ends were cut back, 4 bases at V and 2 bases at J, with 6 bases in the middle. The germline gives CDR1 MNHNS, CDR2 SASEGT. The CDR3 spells CASSGQRNQPQHF. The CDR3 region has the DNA TGTGCCAGCAGTGGACAGCGCAATCAGCCCCAGCATTTT.

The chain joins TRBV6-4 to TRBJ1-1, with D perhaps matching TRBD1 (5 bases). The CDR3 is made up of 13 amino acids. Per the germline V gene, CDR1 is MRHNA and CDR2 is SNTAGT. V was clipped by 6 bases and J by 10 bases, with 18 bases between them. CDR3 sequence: CASSSSAGGAAFF. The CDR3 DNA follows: TGTGCCAGCAGCTCCTCGGCGGGAGGGGCAGCTTTCTTT.

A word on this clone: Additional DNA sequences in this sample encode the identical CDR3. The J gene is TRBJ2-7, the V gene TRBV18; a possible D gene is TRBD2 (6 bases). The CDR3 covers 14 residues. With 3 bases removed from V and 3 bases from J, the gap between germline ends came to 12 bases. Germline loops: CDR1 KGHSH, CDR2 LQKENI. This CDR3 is CASSPGQDYYEQYF. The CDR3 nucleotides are TGTGCCAGCTCACCGGGGCAGGACTACTACGAGCAGTACTTC.

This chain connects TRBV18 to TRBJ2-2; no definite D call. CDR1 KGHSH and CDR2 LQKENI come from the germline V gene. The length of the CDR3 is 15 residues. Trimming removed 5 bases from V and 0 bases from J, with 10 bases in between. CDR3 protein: CASSSDISNTGELFF. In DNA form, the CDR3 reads TGTGCCAGCTCATCCGACATTTCGAACACCGGGGAGCTGTTTTTT.

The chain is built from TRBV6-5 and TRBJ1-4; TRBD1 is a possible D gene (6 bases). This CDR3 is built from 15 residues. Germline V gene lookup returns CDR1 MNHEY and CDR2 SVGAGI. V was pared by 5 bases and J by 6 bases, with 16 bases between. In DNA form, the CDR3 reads TGTGCCAGCAGTGTCGGGGCGACAGGTGATGAAAAACTGTTTTTT. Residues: CASSVGATGDEKLFF.

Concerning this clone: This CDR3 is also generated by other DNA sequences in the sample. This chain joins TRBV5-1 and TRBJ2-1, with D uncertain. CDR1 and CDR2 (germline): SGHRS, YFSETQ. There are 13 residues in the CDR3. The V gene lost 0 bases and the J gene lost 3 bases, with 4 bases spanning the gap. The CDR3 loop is CASSLGLYNEQFF. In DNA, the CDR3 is TGCGCCAGCAGCTTGGGGCTCTACAATGAGCAGTTCTTC. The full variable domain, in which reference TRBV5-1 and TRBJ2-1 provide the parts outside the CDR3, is KAGVTQTPRYLIKTRGQQVTLSCSPISGHRSVSWYQQTPGQGLQFLFEYFSETQRNKGNFPGRFSGRQFSNSRSEMNVSTLELGDSALYLCASSLGLYNEQFFGPGTRLTVL.

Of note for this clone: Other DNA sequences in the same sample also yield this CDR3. CDR3 coding DNA: TGTGCCAGCAGTTACTCGGAGACCCAGTACTTC. Protein product: CASSYSETQYF. The gene calls are TRBV6-5 and TRBJ2-5; D gene uncertain. The CDR3 is 11 residues long. Trimming removed 0 bases at V and 5 bases at J, with 1 base between. CDR1 and CDR2 (germline): MNHEY, SVGAGI.

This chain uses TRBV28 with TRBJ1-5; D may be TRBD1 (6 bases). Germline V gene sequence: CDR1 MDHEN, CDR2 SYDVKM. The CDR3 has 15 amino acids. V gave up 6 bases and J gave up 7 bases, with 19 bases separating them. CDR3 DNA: TGTGCCAGCAGGTCGTCCGGGGGGCGCTGGCAGCCCCAGCATTTT. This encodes CASRSSGGRWQPQHF.

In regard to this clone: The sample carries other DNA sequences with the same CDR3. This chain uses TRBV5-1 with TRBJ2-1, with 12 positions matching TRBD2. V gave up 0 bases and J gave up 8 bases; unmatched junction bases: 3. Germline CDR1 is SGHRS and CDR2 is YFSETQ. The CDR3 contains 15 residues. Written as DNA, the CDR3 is TGCGCCAGCAGCTTGGGGCTAGCGGGAGGGGATGAGCAGTTCTTC. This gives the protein CASSLGLAGGDEQFF.

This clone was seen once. CDR3 DNA: TGTGCCAGCACCTTCCGAAGGGCCTGGACTAGCGGTAAAGCGAACACCGGGGAGCTGTTTTTT. Protein sequence: CASTFRRAWTSGKANTGELFF. The chain is built from TRBV28 and TRBJ2-2; 10 positions match TRBD2. The CDR3 extends over 21 amino acids. Germline lookup yields CDR1 MDHEN and CDR2 SYDVKM. V lost 7 bases, J lost 0 bases, and 20 bases stayed unmatched.

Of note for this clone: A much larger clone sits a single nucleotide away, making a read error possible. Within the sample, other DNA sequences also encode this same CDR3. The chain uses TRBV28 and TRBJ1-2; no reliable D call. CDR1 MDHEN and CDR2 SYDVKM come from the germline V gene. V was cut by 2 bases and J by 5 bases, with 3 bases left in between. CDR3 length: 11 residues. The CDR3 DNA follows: TGTGCCAGCAGTTTAAATTATGGCTACACCTTC. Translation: CASSLNYGYTF.

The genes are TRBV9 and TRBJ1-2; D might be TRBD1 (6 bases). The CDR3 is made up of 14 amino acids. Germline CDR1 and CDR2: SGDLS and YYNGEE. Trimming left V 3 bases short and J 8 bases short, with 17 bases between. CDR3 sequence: CASSGVGGAEGYTF. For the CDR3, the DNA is TGTGCCAGCAGCGGCGTCGGGGGCGCGGAGGGCTACACCTTC.

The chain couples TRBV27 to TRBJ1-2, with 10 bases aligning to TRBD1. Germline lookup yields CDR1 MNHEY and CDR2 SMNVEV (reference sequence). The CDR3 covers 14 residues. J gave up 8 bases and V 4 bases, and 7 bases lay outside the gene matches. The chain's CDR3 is CASSSGQGSLGYTF. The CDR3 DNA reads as TGTGCCAGCAGTTCGGGACAGGGGTCTCTCGGCTACACCTTC.

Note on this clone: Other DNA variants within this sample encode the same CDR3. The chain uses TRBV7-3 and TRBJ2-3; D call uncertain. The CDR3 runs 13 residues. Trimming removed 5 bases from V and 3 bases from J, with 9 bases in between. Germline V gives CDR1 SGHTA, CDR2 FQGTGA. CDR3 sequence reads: CASSPTGTDTQYF. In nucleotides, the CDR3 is TGTGCCAGCAGCCCGACTGGTACAGATACGCAGTATTTT.

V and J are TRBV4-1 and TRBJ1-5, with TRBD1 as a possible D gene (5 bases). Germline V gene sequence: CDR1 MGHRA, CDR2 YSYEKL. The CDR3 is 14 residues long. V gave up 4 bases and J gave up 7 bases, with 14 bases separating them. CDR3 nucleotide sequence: TGCGCCAGCAGCCTTCCAGGGATAGGGCAGCCCCAGCATTTT. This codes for CASSLPGIGQPQHF.

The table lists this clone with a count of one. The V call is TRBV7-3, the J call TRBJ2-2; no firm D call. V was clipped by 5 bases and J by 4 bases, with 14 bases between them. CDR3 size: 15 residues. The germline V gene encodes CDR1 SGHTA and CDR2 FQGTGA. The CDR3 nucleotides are TGTGCCAGCAGCAAAGATGTGGGAAGCACCGGGGAGCTGTTTTTT. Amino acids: CASSKDVGSTGELFF.

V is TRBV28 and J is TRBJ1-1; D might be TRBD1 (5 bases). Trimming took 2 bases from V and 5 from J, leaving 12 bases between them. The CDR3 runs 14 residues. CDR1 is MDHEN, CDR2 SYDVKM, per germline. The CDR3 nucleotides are TGTGCCAGCAGTTTAGCAGGGAGACAGACTGAAGCTTTCTTT. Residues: CASSLAGRQTEAFF.

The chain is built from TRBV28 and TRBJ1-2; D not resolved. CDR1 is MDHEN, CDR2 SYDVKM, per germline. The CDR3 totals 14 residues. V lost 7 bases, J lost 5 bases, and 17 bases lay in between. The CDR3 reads CASTYPGLIYGYTF. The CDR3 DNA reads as TGTGCCAGCACCTACCCCGGGCTCATTTATGGCTACACCTTC.

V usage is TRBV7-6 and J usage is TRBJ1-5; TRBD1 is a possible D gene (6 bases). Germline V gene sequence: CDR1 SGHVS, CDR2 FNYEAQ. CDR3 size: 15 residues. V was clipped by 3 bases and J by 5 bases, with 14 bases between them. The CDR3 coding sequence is TGTGCCAGCAGCTTGGGGGGGGGCGCGGATCAGCCCCAGCATTTT. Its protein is CASSLGGGADQPQHF.

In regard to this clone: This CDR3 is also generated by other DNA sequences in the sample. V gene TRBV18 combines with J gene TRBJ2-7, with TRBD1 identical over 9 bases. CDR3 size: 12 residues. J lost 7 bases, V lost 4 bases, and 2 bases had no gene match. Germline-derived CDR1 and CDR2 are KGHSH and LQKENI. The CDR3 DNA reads TGTGCCAGCTCACGACAGGGGGGGGAGCAGTACTTC. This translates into CASSRQGGEQYF. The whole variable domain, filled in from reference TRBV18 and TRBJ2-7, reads NAGVMQNPRHLVRRRGQEARLRCSPMKGHSHVYWYRQLPEEGLKFMVYLQKENIIDESGMPKERFSAEFPKEGPSILRIQQVVRGDSAAYFCASSRQGGEQYFGPGTRLTVT.

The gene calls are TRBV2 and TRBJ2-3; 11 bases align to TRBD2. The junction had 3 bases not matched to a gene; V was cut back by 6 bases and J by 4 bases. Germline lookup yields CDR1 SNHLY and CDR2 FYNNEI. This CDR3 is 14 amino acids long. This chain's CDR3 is CASRTSGTSDTQYF. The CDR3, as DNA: TGTGCCAGCAGGACTAGCGGGACATCAGATACGCAGTATTTT.